A selection of T cell receptor beta chains follows, all from one sample in a study of cytotoxic CD8 clonotypes in ibrutinib-treated CLL. Using immunoSEQ multiplex PCR, the repertoire was profiled, and TCRdb retains in-frame clones only, with some absent. The sample has 140,000 or so clones, approximately 81% seen once; the top ten hold roughly 12%. Here the sequenced sample was PBMCs, taken after 12 months of ibrutinib treatment. The receptors were gathered from a human donor with chronic lymphocytic leukemia. Both conserved end residues are part of each CDR3. Each record gives: J gene, V gene, CDR3 length, D gene, clone size, CDR3 DNA, CDR3 protein. A D gene is named only where the DNA matches it firmly. Expanded clones are given a class, and other clones once, few, many or no size at all.

TRBJ1-1 TRBV10-1 13 TRBD1 - TGCGCCAGCAGTTCGGACAGGACCACTGAAGCTTTCTTT CASSSDRTTEAFF
TRBJ2-7 TRBV28 14 TRBD2 - TGTGCCAGCAGTTTAAGTCTAGCGGGACACGAGCAGTACTTC CASSLSLAGHEQYF
TRBJ1-3 TRBV5-4 15 - - TGTGCCAGCAGCAAAAAGTCTGGGGATGGGAACACCATATATTTT CASSKKSGDGNTIYF
TRBJ2-4 TRBV4-3 17 - - TGCGCCAGCAGCCAAGATGCAGCGGTCCTAGCCAAAAACATTCAGTACTTC CASSQDAAVLAKNIQYF
TRBJ1-5 TRBV9 14 - - TGTGCCAGCAGCGACGGGACGACTAATCAGCCCCAGCATTTT CASSDGTTNQPQHF
TRBJ1-3 TRBV19 15 - - TGTGCCAGTAGTATTGTCGCGTTTACCGGAAACACCATATATTTT CASSIVAFTGNTIYF
TRBJ2-7 TRBV4-3 16 TRBD2 - TGCGCCAGCAGCGAACGGCTAGCGGGAGGGCCCTACGAGCAGTACTTC CASSERLAGGPYEQYF
TRBJ2-2 TRBV7-2 13 - few TGTGCCAGCAGCAACCGACCGGACGGGGAGCTGTTTTTT CASSNRPDGELFF
TRBJ1-2 TRBV19 14 - - TGTGCCAGTACACCAGAAGGGAGGGGTTATGGCTACACCTTC CASTPEGRGYGYTF
TRBJ1-4 TRBV25-1 11 - - TGTGCTACCCACGAGGGTGAAAAACTGTTTTTT CATHEGEKLFF
TRBJ2-4 TRBV14 19 TRBD2 few TGTGCCAGCAGCCAAGATCGTGTTAGGCTAGCGGGAGGGCCTGACATTCAGTACTTC CASSQDRVRLAGGPDIQYF
TRBJ2-7 TRBV7-9 14 TRBD2 - TGTGCCAGCAGCTTAGTGGGAGGGCCCGGAGAGCAGTACTTC CASSLVGGPGEQYF
TRBJ2-2 TRBV9 11 - once TGTGCCAGCAGCGGGCCCGGGGAGCTGTTTTTT CASSGPGELFF
TRBJ2-4 TRBV4-1 16 TRBD2 - TGCGCCAGCAGCCAAGAACTAGCGGGCACCAAAAACATTCAGTACTTC CASSQELAGTKNIQYF
TRBJ1-1 TRBV18 12 - - TGTGCCAGCTCACTGGGGGGGAATGAAGCTTTCTTT CASSLGGNEAFF
TRBJ1-4 TRBV20-1 11 - - TGCAGTGCTAGAGGGGCGGGAAAACTGTTTTTT CSARGAGKLFF
TRBJ1-1 TRBV9 15 - - TGTGCCAGCAGCGTAGTGGGGGGTAGCGGCACTGAAGCTTTCTTT CASSVVGGSGTEAFF
TRBJ2-7 TRBV4-2 15 TRBD2 - TGTGCCAGCAGCCATGAGCGGGAGAGGGCCTACGAGCAGTACTTC CASSHERERAYEQYF
TRBJ2-1 TRBV30 16 - - TGTGCCTGGAGTGTTTTTGGGATACCTCTTTACAATGAGCAGTTCTTC CAWSVFGIPLYNEQFF
TRBJ2-3 TRBV29-1 15 - - TGCAGCGTTGTTTATCTCGGACAGAGCACAGATACGCAGTATTTT CSVVYLGQSTDTQYF
TRBJ1-1 TRBV13 12 TRBD1 - TGTGCCAGCAGCTTATCGACAGGGGGAGCTTTCTTT CASSLSTGGAFF
TRBJ2-1 TRBV20-1 11 - - TGCAGCCACAAAAGGGGTGATGAGCAGTTCTTC CSHKRGDEQFF
TRBJ2-1 TRBV7-9 12 - - TGTGCCAGCAGCTTCTCCGAGAATGAGCAGTTCTTC CASSFSENEQFF
TRBJ1-5 TRBV19 19 - - TGTGCCAGTAGTGCCGGCGAGGGAATGGGCCCGGTTTGGAATCAGCCCCAGCATTTT CASSAGEGMGPVWNQPQHF
TRBJ1-4 TRBV5-1 15 TRBD1 - TGCGCCAGCAGCTCGGACAGGGGGGCAAATGAAAAACTGTTTTTT CASSSDRGANEKLFF
TRBJ2-2 TRBV11-2 16 TRBD2 once TGTGCCAGCAGCTTAGATGGGACTAGCGTTACCGGGGAGCTGTTTTTT CASSLDGTSVTGELFF
TRBJ1-4 TRBV4-1 19 TRBD1 - TGCGCCAGCAACAGGAGACAGGGGTCCGGGGGAGCAACTAATGAAAAACTGTTTTTT CASNRRQGSGGATNEKLFF
TRBJ1-2 TRBV10-3 19 - - TGTGCCATCAGTGAGTCGGGGACAAGGGGGGTGCTTAAGAACTATGGCTACACCTTC CAISESGTRGVLKNYGYTF
TRBJ2-7 TRBV15 14 TRBD1 - TGTGCCACCAGCTCTCTGGACAGGGGCCACGAGCAGTACTTC CATSSLDRGHEQYF
TRBJ2-1 TRBV19 16 - - TGTGCCAGCGGTGTCAGCAGGGCCGGAACCTACAATGAGCAGTTCTTC CASGVSRAGTYNEQFF
TRBJ2-1 TRBV27 16 TRBD2 - TGTGCCAGCAGGGCCCCTGGACTAGCGGCTTACAATGAGCAGTTCTTC CASRAPGLAAYNEQFF
TRBJ1-1 TRBV9 17 - - TGTGCCAGCAGCGGCGGGGGGTCTACAGGGAGAAACACTGAAGCTTTCTTT CASSGGGSTGRNTEAFF
TRBJ2-5 TRBV2 16 - - TGTGCCAGCAGTGAAGCGCTTTTGTATCCGAGAGAGACCCAGTACTTC CASSEALLYPRETQYF
TRBJ2-2 TRBV2 11 - - TGTGCCCAGCTTTTCACCGGGGAGCTGTTTTTT CAQLFTGELFF
TRBJ1-1 TRBV5-4 14 - - TGTGCCAGCAGCCTGAAAAGTACCACCACTGAAGCTTTCTTT CASSLKSTTTEAFF
TRBJ1-1 TRBV28 13 - few TGTGCCAGCAGTTTCACTATGGGCCTGAAAGCTTTCTTT CASSFTMGLKAFF
TRBJ1-5 TRBV28 14 TRBD1 few TGTGCCAGCAGTTTATTGAACAGGGGGCAGCCCCAGCATTTT CASSLLNRGQPQHF
TRBJ2-5 TRBV25-1 15 TRBD2 once TGTGCCAGCAGTGATTCAACTAGCGGGAGTGAGACCCAGTACTTC CASSDSTSGSETQYF
TRBJ2-6 TRBV11-3 16 TRBD1 - TGTGCCAGCAGCTTAGGAGCTCGACAGGGCTCCAACGTCCTGACTTTC CASSLGARQGSNVLTF
TRBJ2-5 TRBV5-1 14 - - TGCGCCAGCAGCTTAGTCACTTCCCGAGAGACCCAGTACTTC CASSLVTSRETQYF
TRBJ2-3 TRBV4-2 17 - - TGTGCCAGCAGCCAACGTAGAATCGGGAGTATCGCAGATACGCAGTATTTT CASSQRRIGSIADTQYF
TRBJ2-3 TRBV7-2 13 TRBD2 - TGTGCCAGCAGCTTAGGGGGTAGCGGGCAGCAGTATTTT CASSLGGSGQQYF
TRBJ1-2 TRBV18 11 - - TGTGCCAGCTCACCTCAGGATGGCTACACCTTC CASSPQDGYTF
TRBJ2-7 TRBV6-1 16 - - TGTGCCAGCAGTGAAGCTGGGCACGTCTTTACCTACGAGCAGTACTTC CASSEAGHVFTYEQYF
TRBJ1-1 TRBV6-5 14 TRBD1 - TGTGCCAGCAGTTACGGCGGACAGGGCACTGAAGCTTTCTTT CASSYGGQGTEAFF
TRBJ2-5 TRBV7-6 15 - - TGTGCCGGCAGCTCGACACCCGATTCCCAAGAGACCCAGTACTTC CAGSSTPDSQETQYF
TRBJ2-5 TRBV5-8 12 - - TGTGCCAGCAGCTTGGGCGCAGAGACCCAGTACTTC CASSLGAETQYF
TRBJ2-1 TRBV19 16 TRBD2 - TGTGCCAGTAGTAGTCTAGCGGGAGGGTTCTACAATGAGCAGTTCTTC CASSSLAGGFYNEQFF
TRBJ2-2 TRBV19 15 - - TGTGCCAGTAGGGATGAGGGCCGCGGCACCGGGGAGCTGTTTTTT CASRDEGRGTGELFF
TRBJ2-7 TRBV10-1 17 - once TGCGCCAGCCTTTACCGGCGTAGGTCCAACACCGTCTACGAGCAGTACTTC CASLYRRRSNTVYEQYF
TRBJ2-5 TRBV7-9 13 - - TGTGCCAGCAGCTTAGCGCTCCAGGAGACCCAGTACTTC CASSLALQETQYF
TRBJ2-7 TRBV6-6 15 - - TGTGCCAGCAGTTACACAGACGAGAAACCCTACGAGCAGTACTTC CASSYTDEKPYEQYF
TRBJ2-3 TRBV5-1 14 - - TGCGCCAGCAGCTCGCTCGGGTTCTCAGATACGCAGTATTTT CASSSLGFSDTQYF
TRBJ2-7 TRBV18 15 - - TGTGCCAGCTCACCCTCAACAGGGGACTTCTACGAGCAGTACTTC CASSPSTGDFYEQYF
TRBJ2-1 TRBV6-4 15 TRBD2 few TGTGCCAGCAGTTTGGTAGCGGGAGCTCAAAATGAGCAGTTCTTC CASSLVAGAQNEQFF
TRBJ2-7 TRBV4-3 15 - few TGCGCCAGCAGCCAAGAAGTCTCAGTCGACTACGAGCAGTACTTC CASSQEVSVDYEQYF
TRBJ2-1 TRBV18 14 TRBD2 - TGTGCCAGCTCACCAACAGCGGGAGTAAGGGAGCAGTTCTTC CASSPTAGVREQFF
TRBJ2-4 TRBV15 17 - - TGTGCCACCAGCACTGACTCGGGACCTCCCTCGGGGAACATTCAGTACTTC CATSTDSGPPSGNIQYF
TRBJ2-1 TRBV9 16 - - TGTGCCAGCAGCGGGCAAGCGGGTAGCTCCTACAATGAGCAGTTCTTC CASSGQAGSSYNEQFF
TRBJ1-5 TRBV9 15 - once TGTGCCAGCAGCGGGGACGGGTTTGGAGGGCAGCCCCAGCATTTT CASSGDGFGGQPQHF